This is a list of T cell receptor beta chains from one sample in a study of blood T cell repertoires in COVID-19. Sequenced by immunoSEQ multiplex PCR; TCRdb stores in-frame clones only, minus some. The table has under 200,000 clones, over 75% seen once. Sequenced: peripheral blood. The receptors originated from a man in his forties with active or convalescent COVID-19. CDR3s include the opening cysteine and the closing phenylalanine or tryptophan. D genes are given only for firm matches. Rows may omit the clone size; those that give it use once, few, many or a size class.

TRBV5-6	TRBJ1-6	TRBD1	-	TGTGCCAGCAGCTTCAGGGGGTACTCCTATAATTCACCCCTCCACTTT	CASSFRGYSYNSPLHF
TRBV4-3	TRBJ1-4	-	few	TGCGCCAGCAGCCAAGAGTTTATTTCAACTAATGAAAAACTGTTTTTT	CASSQEFISTNEKLFF
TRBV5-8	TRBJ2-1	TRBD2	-	TGTGCCAGCAGCCTATATATTAGCGGGGGGGCGAGATACAATGAGCAGTTCTTC	CASSLYISGGARYNEQFF
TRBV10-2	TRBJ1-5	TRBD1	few	TGCGCCAGCATGAAACAGGGGGGCGGCAATCAGCCCCAGCATTTT	CASMKQGGGNQPQHF
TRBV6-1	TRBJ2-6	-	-	TGTGCCAGCAGTGGCGGACAGCTAACCTCTGGGGCCAACGTCCTGACTTTC	CASSGGQLTSGANVLTF
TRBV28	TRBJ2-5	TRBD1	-	TGTGCCAGCAGTCAGGGACAGCAAGAGACCCAGTACTTC	CASSQGQQETQYF
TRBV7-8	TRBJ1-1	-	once	TGTGCCAGCAGCTTAGGAGGCTTTACTGAAGCTTTCTTT	CASSLGGFTEAFF
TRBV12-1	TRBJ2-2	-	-	TGTGCCAGCAGTAATTACACCGGGGAGCTGTTTTTT	CASSNYTGELFF
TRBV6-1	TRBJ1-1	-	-	TGTGCCAGCAGTGAACTGGGGGGGGACACTGAAGCTTTCTTT	CASSELGGDTEAFF
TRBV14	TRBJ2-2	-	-	TGTGCCAGCAGCCAAGTACCGGGAGTCGGGGAGCTGTTTTTT	CASSQVPGVGELFF
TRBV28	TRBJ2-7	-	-	TGTGCCAGCACCTCAGGGCGTGGACAGTCCTACGAGCAGTACTTC	CASTSGRGQSYEQYF
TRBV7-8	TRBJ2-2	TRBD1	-	TGTGCCAGCAGCGACAGGGTATCCGGGGAGCTGTTTTTT	CASSDRVSGELFF
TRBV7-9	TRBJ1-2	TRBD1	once	TGTGCCAGCAGCCTCATTTCGACAGGGGTCGGTGGCTACACCTTC	CASSLISTGVGGYTF
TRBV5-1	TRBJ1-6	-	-	TGCGCCAGCAGCCTACAGGGAAATAATTCACCCCTCCACTTT	CASSLQGNNSPLHF
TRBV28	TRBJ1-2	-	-	TGTGCCAGCCTTTTGCGGGGGGAGAGGCAGGCCATCCGCTACACCTTC	CASLLRGERQAIRYTF
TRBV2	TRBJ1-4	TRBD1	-	TGTGCCAGCAGTGAAGTCAGGACAGGGAATGAAAAACTGTTTTTT	CASSEVRTGNEKLFF
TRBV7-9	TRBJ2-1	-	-	TGTGCCAGCAGCCCCCCCGGCTCCTACAATGAGCAGTTCTTC	CASSPPGSYNEQFF
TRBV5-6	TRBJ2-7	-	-	TGTGCCAGCAGCTTTTGGACGGCCCAACCTAGGGGCAGCGAGCAGTACTTC	CASSFWTAQPRGSEQYF
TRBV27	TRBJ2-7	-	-	TGTGCCAGCAGTTACATCACAGAAGGAACCTACGAGCAGTACTTC	CASSYITEGTYEQYF
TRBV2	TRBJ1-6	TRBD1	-	TGTGCCAGCAGTGAATTGGAGGGGGCGCATTCACCCCTCCACTTT	CASSELEGAHSPLHF
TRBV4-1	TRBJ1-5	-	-	TGCGCCAGCAGCCGAACCGGGGAGCCCCAGCATTTT	CASSRTGEPQHF
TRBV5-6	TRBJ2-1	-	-	TGTGCCAGCAGCCCGCCCGACTTCAGGGGTGAGCAGTTCTTC	CASSPPDFRGEQFF
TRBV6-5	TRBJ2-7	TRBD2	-	TGTGCCAGCAGTTCCCTCTTAGCGGGGGGGCTAGGCGAGCAGTACTTC	CASSSLLAGGLGEQYF
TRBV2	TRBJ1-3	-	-	TGTGCCAGCACGGCCTTAATCAACTACTCTGGAAACACCATATATTTT	CASTALINYSGNTIYF
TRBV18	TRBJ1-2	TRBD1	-	TGTGCCAGCTCACAAGACAGGGGGGACTATGGCTACACCTTC	CASSQDRGDYGYTF
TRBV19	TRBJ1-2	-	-	TGTGCCAGTAGCACCCCGGGGGGCGCCTTGACGATTAGCTACACCTTC	CASSTPGGALTISYTF
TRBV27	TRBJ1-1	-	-	TGTGCCAGCTTTGATAGGGCCATGGACGGGTGGGAGGGCCAGAACACTGAAGCTTTCTTT	CASFDRAMDGWEGQNTEAFF
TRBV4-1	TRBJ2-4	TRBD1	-	TGCGCCAGCAGCCAAGATCTATGGGCAGGGGGCTTTGCCAAAAACATTCAGTACTTC	CASSQDLWAGGFAKNIQYF
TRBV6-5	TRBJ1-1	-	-	TGTGCCTCATTTTGGTCGGTCGGTTCTGAAGCTTTCTTT	CASFWSVGSEAFF
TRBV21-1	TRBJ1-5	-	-	TGTGCCAGCAGCAAAGCGGAGGGGACGAGATCTAAAGCCCAGCATTTT	CASSKAEGTRSKAQHF
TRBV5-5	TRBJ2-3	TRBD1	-	TGTGCCAGCAGACTGACAGGGGCAGATACGCAGTATTTT	CASRLTGADTQYF
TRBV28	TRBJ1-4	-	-	TGTGCCAGCAGTCCACGGGGAGGGGTAAATGAAAAACTGTTTTTT	CASSPRGGVNEKLFF
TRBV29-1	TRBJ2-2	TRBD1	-	TGCAGCGTCGGACAGGGGGCGAACACCGGGGAGCTGTTTTTT	CSVGQGANTGELFF
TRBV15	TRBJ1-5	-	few	TGTGCCACCAGCAGAGCGGTTGATCAGCCCCAGCATTTT	CATSRAVDQPQHF
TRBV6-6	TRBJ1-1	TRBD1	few	TGTGCCAGCAGACAGGGGGTCGTTTCTACTGAAGCTTTCTTT	CASRQGVVSTEAFF
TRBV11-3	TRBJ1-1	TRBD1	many	TGTGCCAGCAGCCCGGGACAGGGAGTAACTGAAGCTTTCTTT	CASSPGQGVTEAFF
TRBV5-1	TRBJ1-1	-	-	TGCGCCAGCAGCTTGGACGGAGTGTTGAACACTGAAGCTTTCTTT	CASSLDGVLNTEAFF
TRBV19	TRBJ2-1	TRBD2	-	TGTGCCAGTAGTATAATTGAGCGGGACTACAATGAGCAGTTCTTC	CASSIIERDYNEQFF
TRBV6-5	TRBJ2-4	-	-	TGTGCCAGCAGTTCCAGGGAAAACATTCAGTACTTC	CASSSRENIQYF
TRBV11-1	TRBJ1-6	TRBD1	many	TGTGCCAGCAGCTTTCGAACAGGGGGCTCGAGATCACCCCTCCACTTT	CASSFRTGGSRSPLHF
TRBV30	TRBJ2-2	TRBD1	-	TGTGCCTGGAAAATCCCGGGACAGCCCACCGGGGAGCTGTTTTTT	CAWKIPGQPTGELFF
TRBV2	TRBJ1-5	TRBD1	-	TGTGCCAGCAGTGACCCAATGGACAGGGTGGATCAGCCCCAGCATTTT	CASSDPMDRVDQPQHF
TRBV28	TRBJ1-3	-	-	TGTGCCAGCAGACTCACGGGCTCTGGAAACACCATATATTTT	CASRLTGSGNTIYF
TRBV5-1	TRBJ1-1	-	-	TGCGCCAGCAGCTGGACCAGGGACACTGAAGCTTTCTTT	CASSWTRDTEAFF
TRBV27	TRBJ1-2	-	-	TGTGCCAGCAGTGAATACAGGGTTGGCTATGGCTACACCTTC	CASSEYRVGYGYTF
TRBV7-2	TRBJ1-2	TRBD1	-	TGTGCCAGCAGCTTAGGAGGACAGGGTGCCCACTATGGCTACACCTTC	CASSLGGQGAHYGYTF
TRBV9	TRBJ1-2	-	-	TGTGCCAGCAGCCAGGACAGTAACTATGGCTACACCTTC	CASSQDSNYGYTF
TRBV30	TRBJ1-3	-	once	TGTGCCTGGAGGAGGGGAGGCACCTCCTCTGGAAACACCATATATTTT	CAWRRGGTSSGNTIYF
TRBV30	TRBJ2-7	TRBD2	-	TGTGCCTGGAGTATCCGGGGACTAGCTCCCTCCTACGAGCAGTACTTC	CAWSIRGLAPSYEQYF
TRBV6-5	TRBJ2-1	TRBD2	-	TGTGCCAGTACCGCGGGGGGCTCCTACAATGAGCAGTTCTTC	CASTAGGSYNEQFF
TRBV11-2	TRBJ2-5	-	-	TGTGCCAGCAGCTTAGGGGGGCCAGGAGAGACCCAGTACTTC	CASSLGGPGETQYF